This T cell receptor (beta chain) was observed in a study of kidney transplant recipient with SARS-CoV-2 infection. This clonotype was observed at least ten times. TCRdb reprocessed the reads with MiXCR, giving one entry per CDR3 protein. The sample includes fewer than 250,000 distinct CDR3 sequences, under 35% seen only once; the top ten take 6% to 8.5%. The ends were cut back, 3 bases at V and 1 base at J, with 6 bases in the middle. There are 13 residues in the CDR3. Germline lookup yields CDR1 WSHSY and CDR2 SAAADI. The sample in question was a blood sample, obtained at baseline and on day 111 from a kidney transplant recipient. The chain has TRBV10-2 and TRBJ1-2; D not resolved. The TCR sequence derives from a young adult male patient who had COVID-19 and was a kidney transplant recipient. Some T cells may be provided by the graft donor. CDR3 sequence reads: CASSDQINYGYTF. The CDR3 region has the DNA TGCGCCAGCAGTGACCAGATTAACTATGGCTACACCTTC.